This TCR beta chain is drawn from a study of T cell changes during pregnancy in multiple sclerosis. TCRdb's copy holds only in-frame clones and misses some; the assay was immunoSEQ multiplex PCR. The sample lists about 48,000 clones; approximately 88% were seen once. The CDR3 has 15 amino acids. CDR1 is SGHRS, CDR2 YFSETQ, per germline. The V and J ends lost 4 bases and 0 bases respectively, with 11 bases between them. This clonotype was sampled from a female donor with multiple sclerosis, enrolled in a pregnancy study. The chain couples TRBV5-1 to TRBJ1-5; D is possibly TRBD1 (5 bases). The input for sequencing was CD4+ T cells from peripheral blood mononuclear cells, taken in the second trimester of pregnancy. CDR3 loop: CASSQTANSNQPQHF. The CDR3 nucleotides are TGCGCCAGCAGCCAGACAGCAAATAGCAATCAGCCCCAGCATTTT.